These T cell receptor beta chains were read from a single sample in a study of blood T cell repertoires in COVID-19. The protocol was immunoSEQ multiplex PCR, while the TCRdb copy is restricted to in-frame clones and leaves out a portion. The sample shows about 300,000 clones, roughly 85% of them seen only once. Sequencing was carried out using PBMCs or T cells enriched from blood (not recorded which). These receptors all stem from a woman between 25 and 40 years old who had been exposed to COVID-19. Both conserved end residues are part of each CDR3. A D gene is named only where the DNA matches it firmly. Clone size is stated in some rows and not others, as once, few, many or a class when expanded.

>TRBV28|-|TRBJ2-7|-
TGTGCCAGCAGTACCTTCGTAAGGACAGCACCGAACATCTCCTACGAGCAGTACTTC
CASSTFVRTAPNISYEQYF
>TRBV28|TRBD1|TRBJ2-6|-
TGTGCCAGCAGGCGCGGGACAGGGACTGGGGCCAACGTCCTGACTTTC
CASRRGTGTGANVLTF
>TRBV11-1|-|TRBJ1-2|-
TGTGCCAGCAGCTTACGAGGGCTTGACTATGGCTACACCTTC
CASSLRGLDYGYTF
>TRBV3-1/TRBV3-2|-|TRBJ1-5|-
TGTGCCAGCAGCCACAGGGTGAGCAATCAGCCCCAGCATTTT
CASSHRVSNQPQHF
>TRBV5-1|TRBD2|TRBJ2-1|-
TGCGCCAGCAGCGCCGGGGGGTACAATGAGCAGTTCTTC
CASSAGGYNEQFF
>TRBV9|TRBD1|TRBJ2-1|-
TGTGCCAGCAGCGGACAGGGTCGGGATGAGCAGTTCTTC
CASSGQGRDEQFF
>TRBV18|-|TRBJ1-5|-
TGTGCCAGCTCACCGCAGGGGCGCAATCAGCCCCAGCATTTT
CASSPQGRNQPQHF
>TRBV11-2|TRBD2|TRBJ2-7|-
TGTGCCAGCAGCGGGGGGACTAGCGGGAGTCGATACGAGCAGTACTTC
CASSGGTSGSRYEQYF
>TRBV19|TRBD1|TRBJ1-2|-
TGTGCCAGTAGTCCCAGGTGGGGACAGGGCGATGGCTACACCTTC
CASSPRWGQGDGYTF
>TRBV2|-|TRBJ2-7|-
TGTGCCAGCTCATCCACGGGACTCTTGTCGGCGGGTTACGAGCAGTACTTC
CASSSTGLLSAGYEQYF
>TRBV18|-|TRBJ1-2|-
TGTGCCAGCTCACCAGAATTTTCTTTCTGGGGCCTTCACTATGGCTACACCTTC
CASSPEFSFWGLHYGYTF
>TRBV7-3|TRBD2|TRBJ2-2|-
TGTGCCAGCAGCCCCCGGCCCCCACTAGCGGGAGGGCCTGGGAACACCGGGGAGCTGTTTTTT
CASSPRPPLAGGPGNTGELFF
>TRBV7-8|TRBD1|TRBJ1-4|few
TGTGCCAGCAGCGAAACGGGACAGTATGAAAAACTGTTTTTT
CASSETGQYEKLFF
>TRBV28|TRBD2|TRBJ2-7|-
TGTGCCAGCAGTACCCGGACTAGCGGGAGGGTCTACGAGCAGTACTTC
CASSTRTSGRVYEQYF
>TRBV5-8|-|TRBJ1-2|few
TGTGCCAGCAGCCAACCGACAGGAGCCCGTGGTGGCTACACCTTC
CASSQPTGARGGYTF
>TRBV4-3|-|TRBJ2-2|-
TGCGCCAGCAGCCAAGAAACAGCCATCGGGGACAATTGGGGTCGAGGCGGGGAGCTGTTTTTT
CASSQETAIGDNWGRGGELFF
>TRBV30|TRBD2|TRBJ2-7|-
TGTGCCTGGAGTGCCACTGGGACTAGCGGGACCTACGAGCAGTACTTC
CAWSATGTSGTYEQYF
>TRBV19|-|TRBJ1-4|-
TGTGCCAGTAGTCCCTCCCGGGGGGCTAATGAAAAACTGTTTTTT
CASSPSRGANEKLFF
>TRBV9|-|TRBJ1-2|-
TGTGCCAGCAGCGTCGACCCGGGGTCAGCCAGGGGTAGCGGCTACACCTTC
CASSVDPGSARGSGYTF
>TRBV12-5|TRBD1|TRBJ1-2|few
TGTGCTAGTGGTTTGGGAACGGACAGGGTCTCTGGCTACACCTTC
CASGLGTDRVSGYTF
>TRBV18|TRBD2|TRBJ2-1|-
TGTGCCAGCTCACCGGTTAGCGGGAGTTCTAGCTCCTACAATGAGCAGTTCTTC
CASSPVSGSSSSYNEQFF
>TRBV5-4|TRBD2|TRBJ2-7|few
TGTGCCAGCAGCTTGGGGCTAGCGGGAGGTTCCTACGAGCAGTACTTC
CASSLGLAGGSYEQYF
>TRBV5-1|-|TRBJ1-2|-
TGCGCCAGCAGCTTGGGGGGACTTAACTATGGCTACACCTTC
CASSLGGLNYGYTF
>TRBV19|TRBD1|TRBJ1-4|-
TGTGCCAGTAGTACCCTTCTCGGGACAGGAGGGGGTCATGAAGAAAAACTGTTTTTT
CASSTLLGTGGGHEEKLFF
>TRBV28|TRBD1|TRBJ2-7|-
TGTGCCAGCATCCCACCGGGACAGGGGGCTGGGGAGCAGTACTTC
CASIPPGQGAGEQYF
>TRBV12-3/TRBV12-4|-|TRBJ1-5|-
TGTGCCAGCAGTTTACGTAGCAATCAGCCCCAGCATTTT
CASSLRSNQPQHF
>TRBV9|TRBD1|TRBJ1-2|-
TGTGCCAGCAGCGTATTACAGGGGAACTATGGCTACACCTTC
CASSVLQGNYGYTF
>TRBV10-3|-|TRBJ1-5|once
TGTGCCATCAGTGAATCTGACAGAAGCAATCAGCCCCAGCATTTT
CAISESDRSNQPQHF
>TRBV7-3|TRBD2|TRBJ2-4|-
TGTGCCAGCAGCGGCGGGACTAGCGGGAAAAACATTCAGTACTTC
CASSGGTSGKNIQYF
>TRBV5-1|-|TRBJ1-5|-
TGCGCCAGCAGCTTGGCCGGGTTCGGTCAGCCCCAGCATTTT
CASSLAGFGQPQHF
>TRBV10-3|-|TRBJ1-3|once
TGTGCCTCGACCACGGGAAACTCTGGAAACACCATATATTTT
CASTTGNSGNTIYF
>TRBV11-2|-|TRBJ1-2|once
TGTGCCAGCAGCATTGACAGGTCCCTAGGCTACACCTTC
CASSIDRSLGYTF
>TRBV6-6|TRBD1|TRBJ1-6|-
TGTGCCAGCGGGACAGCCTCATCACCCCTCCACTTT
CASGTASSPLHF
>TRBV10-3|TRBD1|TRBJ1-5|-
TGTGCCATCAGTGAGGGGGGGACAGGGGTTCAGCCCCAGCATTTT
CAISEGGTGVQPQHF
>TRBV7-8|TRBD2|TRBJ2-1|-
TGTGCCAGCAGCGACCTTGGGACTAGCGATTACAATGAGCAGTTCTTC
CASSDLGTSDYNEQFF
>TRBV28|-|TRBJ1-6|-
TGTGCCAGCATGGACACGAGCTCCTATAATTCACCCCTCCACTTT
CASMDTSSYNSPLHF
>TRBV10-2|-|TRBJ1-4|few
TGCGCCAGCAGCAGGGTGGGTAATGAAAAACTGTTTTTT
CASSRVGNEKLFF
>TRBV24-1|TRBD1|TRBJ1-5|-
TGTGCCACCAGTGATTTGATAAGACAGGGATTTCGCAATCAGCCCCAGCATTTT
CATSDLIRQGFRNQPQHF
>TRBV9|-|TRBJ1-2|-
TGTGCCAGCAGCCTTAGGGAGGGATTCAGCTATGGCTACACCTTC
CASSLREGFSYGYTF
>TRBV27|-|TRBJ1-6|-
TGTGCCACCTCGACCCGGGGAGATAATTCACCCCTCCACTTT
CATSTRGDNSPLHF
>TRBV15|TRBD1|TRBJ1-1|-
TGTGCCACCAGCAAGATGACAGGGGACACTGAAGCTTTCTTT
CATSKMTGDTEAFF
>TRBV2|TRBD2|TRBJ2-7|-
TGTGCCAGCAGGATCAGGGCTAGCGGGAATAGCGAGCAGTACTTC
CASRIRASGNSEQYF
>TRBV7-2|TRBD2|TRBJ2-7|-
TGTGCCAGCAGCCCCGCAAACGGGGGGTTTTACGAGCAGTACTTC
CASSPANGGFYEQYF
>TRBV18|-|TRBJ1-5|-
TGTGCCAGCTCACCCCAGGACAATCAGCCCCAGCATTTT
CASSPQDNQPQHF
>TRBV30|-|TRBJ1-4|-
TGTGCCTGGAGTCCCGGATTACTTGAGGGCCTTAATGAAAAACTGTTTTTT
CAWSPGLLEGLNEKLFF
>TRBV9|TRBD1|TRBJ2-7|-
TGTGCCAGCAGCGTAGATCCGGGACAGGGGAGGAACGAGCAGTACTTC
CASSVDPGQGRNEQYF
>TRBV12-5|TRBD1|TRBJ2-3|-
TGTGCTAGTGCCGCCGACAGGGTTGAGGCAGATACGCAGTATTTT
CASAADRVEADTQYF
>TRBV4-3|-|TRBJ2-2|-
TGCGCCAGCAGCCCCGCTAACCAGGGTCCCGGGGAGCTGTTTTTT
CASSPANQGPGELFF
>TRBV2|-|TRBJ1-2|-
TGTGCCAGCTCTCGGGCAGGGCCCCAGTTAGCTAACTATGGCTACACCTTC
CASSRAGPQLANYGYTF
>TRBV27|-|TRBJ2-7|-
TGTGCCAGCAGTTTTCGTAACTCCTACGAGCAGTACTTC
CASSFRNSYEQYF
>TRBV15|TRBD1|TRBJ1-2|once
TGTGCCACCAGCAGGCCGGACAGGGTGGTCGGCTACACCTTC
CATSRPDRVVGYTF
>TRBV2|TRBD1|TRBJ2-1|-
TGTGCCAGCAGTGGAGGTGGACAGGCAAACTCCTACAATGAGCAGTTCTTC
CASSGGGQANSYNEQFF
>TRBV3-1/TRBV3-2|-|TRBJ2-5|-
TGTGCCAGCAGCCAAGAATCCAGATTCGAGACCCAGTACTTC
CASSQESRFETQYF
>TRBV28|-|TRBJ2-1|few
TGTGCCAGCAGTTTATTAATAAGCGATGAGCAGTTCTTC
CASSLLISDEQFF